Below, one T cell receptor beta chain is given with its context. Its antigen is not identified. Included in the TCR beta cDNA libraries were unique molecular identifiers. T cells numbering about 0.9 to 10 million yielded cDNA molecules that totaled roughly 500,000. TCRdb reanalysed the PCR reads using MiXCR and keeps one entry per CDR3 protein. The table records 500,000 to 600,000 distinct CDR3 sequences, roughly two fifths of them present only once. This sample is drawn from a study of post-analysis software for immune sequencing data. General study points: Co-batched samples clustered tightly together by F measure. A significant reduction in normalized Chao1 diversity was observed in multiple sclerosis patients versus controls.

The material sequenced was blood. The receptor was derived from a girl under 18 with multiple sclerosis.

The CDR3 sequence: CASRRGRGEETQYF. The CDR3 DNA follows: TGTGCCAGCAGGCGGGGAAGGGGCGAGGAGACCCAGTACTTC. The chain employs TRBV12-3 or TRBV12-4 and TRBJ2-5; D is perhaps TRBD2 (6 bases). V was shortened by 6 bases and J by 5 bases, with 16 bases between the two germline ends. The CDR3 has 14 residues.